These T cell receptor beta chains were read from a single sample in a study of blood T cell repertoires in COVID-19. Assay: immunoSEQ multiplex PCR; the TCRdb copy retains only in-frame clones and omits some. The sample has 48,000 or so clones, about 92% seen once. Source material: peripheral blood. These receptors originate from a human donor in a cohort sampled during active COVID-19. CDR3s include the opening cysteine and the closing phenylalanine or tryptophan. The D gene is left open where the match is weak. Where a row states a size, it is once, few, many or the class of an expanded clone; other rows omit it.

.	TRBV5-1	TRBJ1-1	.	TGCGCCAGCAGCTTGGCCGTGGGCAGCACTGAAGCTTTCTTT	CASSLAVGSTEAFF
.	TRBV10-3	TRBJ2-1	TRBD2	TGTGCCATCAGTGATACTGAGGGACTAGCGGGAGACAATGAGCAGTTCTTC	CAISDTEGLAGDNEQFF
.	TRBV5-5	TRBJ2-6	TRBD1	TGTGCCAGCTTCCGGACAGGGGTGATCTCTGGGGCCAACGTCCTGACTTTC	CASFRTGVISGANVLTF
.	TRBV19	TRBJ1-4	.	TGTGCCAGTAGTTGGGGAGATTATAATGAAAAACTGTTTTTT	CASSWGDYNEKLFF
.	TRBV9	TRBJ2-6	TRBD1	TGTGCCAGCAGCTCCGGACAGGGGGCATCCTCTGGGGCCAACGTCCTGACTTTC	CASSSGQGASSGANVLTF
.	TRBV13	TRBJ1-3	TRBD1	TGTGCCAGCAGCCCGGGACAGGGAATTTTCTCTGGAAACACCATATATTTT	CASSPGQGIFSGNTIYF
.	TRBV5-1	TRBJ2-3	TRBD2	TGCGCCAGCAGCTTTGAACTAGCGGGGAACACAGATACGCAGTATTTT	CASSFELAGNTDTQYF
.	TRBV28	TRBJ1-4	.	TGTGCCAGCCTTAGGGGACTTGCAACTAATGAAAAACTGTTTTTT	CASLRGLATNEKLFF
.	TRBV27	TRBJ2-1	.	TGTGCCAGCAGTTTTGAGATCAACAATGAGCAGTTCTTC	CASSFEINNEQFF
.	TRBV20-1	TRBJ2-4	TRBD2	TGCAGTGCTAGTGAGGGAGGGCCTCCTAGGGACATTCAGTACTTC	CSASEGGPPRDIQYF
.	TRBV3-1/TRBV3-2	TRBJ1-1	.	TGTGCCAGCAGCCAAGTTTCAGTAAACACTGAAGCTTTCTTT	CASSQVSVNTEAFF
.	TRBV6-5	TRBJ2-7	.	TGTGCCAGCAGTCCCAGGGCCCTCGAGCAGTACTTC	CASSPRALEQYF
.	TRBV30	TRBJ2-7	TRBD2	TGTGCCTGGACTCTTAGCGGGAGGGCCACGTACGAGCAGTACTTC	CAWTLSGRATYEQYF
once	TRBV9	TRBJ2-5	TRBD1	TGTGCCAGCAGCCCAGGGACAGCTCAAGAGACCCAGTACTTC	CASSPGTAQETQYF
.	TRBV7-8	TRBJ2-7	.	TGTGCCAGCAGCCCCAGGGACTTCCGATACGAGCAGTACTTC	CASSPRDFRYEQYF
.	TRBV11-2	TRBJ2-3	TRBD1	TGTGCCAGCAGCTCCCGACAGGGGGCTAGCACAGATACGCAGTATTTT	CASSSRQGASTDTQYF
.	TRBV5-8	TRBJ1-2	.	TGTGCCAGCAGCCCCCGGGGTGGCTACACCTTC	CASSPRGGYTF
.	TRBV18	TRBJ2-1	.	TGTGCCAGCTCCGGGGTCAATGAGCAGTTCTTC	CASSGVNEQFF
.	TRBV9	TRBJ2-5	.	TGTGCCAGCAGCGTAGGAGTTAACGTAGAGACCCAGTACTTC	CASSVGVNVETQYF
.	TRBV30	TRBJ1-2	.	TGTGCCTGGAGTGTAGGAGGGGGCTACACCTTC	CAWSVGGGYTF
.	TRBV18	TRBJ1-2	TRBD1	TGTGCCAGCTCACTACGACAGGGTGAGGGGGATGGCTACACCTTC	CASSLRQGEGDGYTF
.	TRBV5-1	TRBJ2-1	TRBD2	TGCGCCAGCAGACTAGCGGGAGGGCCATCGGACAATGAGCAGTTCTTC	CASRLAGGPSDNEQFF
.	TRBV6-5	TRBJ2-3	TRBD2	TGTGCCAGCAGGTTTTCGGGAGGGGGAACAGATACGCAGTATTTT	CASRFSGGGTDTQYF
once	TRBV11-2	TRBJ2-1	TRBD1	TGTGCCAGCAGCCCCTGGGACAGGGTTTGGGAGCAGTTCTTC	CASSPWDRVWEQFF
.	TRBV27	TRBJ2-4	.	TGTGCCAGCAGTTCCGGGATTTTAGCCAAAAACATTCAGTACTTC	CASSSGILAKNIQYF
.	TRBV28	TRBJ2-7	.	TGTGCCAGCAGTTCTTTCGGCATGAGAGGCGAGCAGTACTTC	CASSSFGMRGEQYF
.	TRBV5-1	TRBJ2-2	.	TGCGCCAGCAGCTCCCTCGGCACCGGGGAGCTGTTTTTT	CASSSLGTGELFF
.	TRBV2	TRBJ1-2	.	TGTGCCACAACTGGGGGGGCGAACGGTGGCTACACCTTC	CATTGGANGGYTF
.	TRBV21-1	TRBJ2-2	.	TGTGCCAGCAGCAAAGCAGGAGCTAACACCGGGGAGCTGTTTTTT	CASSKAGANTGELFF
.	TRBV7-3	TRBJ2-3	TRBD2	TGTGCCAGCAGCTTGGAGGGGACTAGCGGGACGACAGATACGCAGTATTTT	CASSLEGTSGTTDTQYF
.	TRBV28	TRBJ2-3	TRBD2	TGTGCCAGCTCGACTAGCGGGAGGGTTCAAGGTTCAGATACGCAGTATTTT	CASSTSGRVQGSDTQYF
.	TRBV7-8	TRBJ1-5	.	TGTGCCAGCAGCTCAGGAGGGGTCTGGGATCAGCCCCAGCATTTT	CASSSGGVWDQPQHF
.	TRBV21-1	TRBJ2-2	.	TGTGCCAGCAGCTACAGAACCGGGGAGCTGTTTTTT	CASSYRTGELFF